Listed below are T cell receptor beta chains from one sample, sequenced in a study of spatial heterogeneity in lung cancer. Using its own MiXCR run on the 5' RACE reads, TCRdb lists one record per CDR3 protein. The table shows tens of thousands of distinct CDR3 sequences, with approximately 7.2% occurring only once. The sample here was PBMCs, taken at surgery. The receptor source for this set is a female donor with early-stage non-small cell lung cancer. The CDR3 runs from the conserved cysteine through the conserved F or W. A D gene is named only where the DNA matches it firmly. Rows give clone size only sometimes, using once, few, many, or a class for an expanded clone.

j_gene | d_gene | abundance | v_gene | CDR3aa | CDR3nt
TRBJ2-7 | TRBD2 | many | TRBV27 | CASSRLAAYEQYF | TGTGCCAGCAGTAGACTAGCGGCCTACGAGCAGTACTTC
TRBJ2-4 | NA | few | TRBV18 | CASSQTGLLAKNIQYF | TGTGCCAGCTCCCAAACAGGCCTCCTAGCCAAAAACATTCAGTACTTC
TRBJ1-6 | NA | NA | TRBV5-5 | CASSLGSNSPLHF | TGTGCCAGCAGCTTGGGAAGCAATTCACCCCTCCACTTT
TRBJ2-1 | NA | NA | TRBV12-3/TRBV12-4 | CASSYGGTAGNEQFF | TGTGCCAGCAGCTACGGTGGGACTGCGGGAAATGAGCAGTTCTTC
TRBJ1-2 | NA | many | TRBV28 | CASSISGYGYTF | TGTGCCAGCAGTATATCGGGCTATGGCTACACCTTC
TRBJ2-1 | NA | NA | TRBV6-5 | CASRPTGAASYNEQFF | TGTGCCAGCCGTCCTACAGGAGCGGCCTCCTACAATGAGCAGTTCTTC
TRBJ2-7 | NA | many | TRBV20-1 | CSANPRDSSYEQYF | TGCAGTGCTAACCCTCGGGACTCCTCCTACGAGCAGTACTTC
TRBJ1-1 | TRBD1 | many | TRBV7-3 | CASSQGQGAEAFF | TGTGCCAGCAGCCAAGGGCAGGGGGCGGAAGCTTTCTTT
TRBJ2-1 | NA | many | TRBV7-2 | CASSLGSVYNEQFF | TGTGCCAGCAGCTTAGGGAGCGTCTACAATGAGCAGTTCTTC
TRBJ2-5 | TRBD2 | many | TRBV11-2 | CASSKGPGGSETQYF | TGTGCCAGCTCCAAGGGCCCGGGAGGATCAGAGACCCAGTACTTC
TRBJ2-1 | NA | NA | TRBV28 | CASSLGGRSNEQFF | TGTGCCAGCAGTTTAGGGGGAAGAAGCAATGAGCAGTTCTTC
TRBJ2-1 | NA | many | TRBV7-2 | CASSLNLRDNEQFF | TGTGCCAGCAGCTTAAATCTCCGAGACAATGAGCAGTTCTTC
TRBJ2-2 | NA | NA | TRBV24-1 | CATSEGLSNTGELFF | TGTGCCACCAGTGAGGGACTCTCGAACACCGGGGAGCTGTTTTTT
TRBJ2-3 | NA | NA | TRBV7-2 | CASSLDSHTDTQYF | TGTGCCAGCAGCTTAGACAGCCACACAGATACGCAGTATTTT
TRBJ1-5 | NA | many | TRBV10-3 | CAISGTGALNQPQHF | TGTGCCATCAGCGGTACGGGGGCCCTCAATCAGCCCCAGCATTTT